This T cell receptor (beta chain) emerged from a study of regulatory T cells in long-lasting Graves disease. The CDR3 runs to 14 residues. Germline trimming cut 6 bases from V and 4 bases from J; bases unmatched to any gene: 6. CDR1 is MDHEN, CDR2 SYDVKM, per germline. This clonotype was detected ten times or more. The antigen is not known. This sample's time point: persistent/refractory GD, antithyroid drugs over 5 years with positive TRAb. PBMC-derived RNA was used for the TCR library. Construction of TCR beta libraries relied on iRepertoire HTBI primers and on Arm-PCR targeting CDR3 regions. TCRdb reanalysed the multiplex PCR reads using MiXCR and keeps one entry per CDR3 protein. The table has hundreds of thousands of distinct CDR3 sequences, about 32% seen once. Whole-study results and caveats: Clonotypes that were public and shared totalled 2,500 to 3,500 in persistent patients versus about 1,000 in new patients. Under persistent disease, TRBV28, TRBJ1-2 and TRBJ2-5 were used preferentially. Reduced TCR diversity was observed in persistent Graves' patients versus newly diagnosed patients.

This chain connects TRBV28 to TRBJ1-1; TRBD1 agrees at 9 bases. The sample in question was peripheral blood mononuclear cells (PBMCs), obtained when the disease was refractory, from a patient treated with antithyroid drugs. The sequence came from a female donor with Graves disease. For the CDR3, the DNA is TGTGCCAGCAGGGGGGACAGGGCAACCACTGAAGCTTTCTTT. Amino acids: CASRGDRATTEAFF.